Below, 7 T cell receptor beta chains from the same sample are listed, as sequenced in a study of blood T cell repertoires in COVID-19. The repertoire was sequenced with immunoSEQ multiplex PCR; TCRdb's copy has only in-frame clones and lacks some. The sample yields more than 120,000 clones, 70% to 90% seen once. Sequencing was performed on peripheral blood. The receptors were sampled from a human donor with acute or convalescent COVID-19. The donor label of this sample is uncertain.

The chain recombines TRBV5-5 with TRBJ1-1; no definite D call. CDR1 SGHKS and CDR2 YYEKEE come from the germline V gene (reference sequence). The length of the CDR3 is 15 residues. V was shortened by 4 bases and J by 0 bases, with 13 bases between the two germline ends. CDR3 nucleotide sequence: TGTGCCAGCAGCGCCACTGCGGGAGTGAACACTGAAGCTTTCTTT. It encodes CASSATAGVNTEAFF.

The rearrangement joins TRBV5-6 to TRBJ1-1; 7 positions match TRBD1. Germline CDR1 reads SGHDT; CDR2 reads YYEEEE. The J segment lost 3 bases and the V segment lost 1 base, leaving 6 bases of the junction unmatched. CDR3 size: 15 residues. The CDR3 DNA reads TGTGCCAGCAGCTTGTTTGTAGGGGGCTACACTGAAGCTTTCTTT. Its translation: CASSLFVGGYTEAFF.

The CDR3 coding sequence is TGTGCCAGCAGTTTGACAGTCCTCGACTATGGCTACACCTTC. Its protein is CASSLTVLDYGYTF. This chain connects TRBV6-1 to TRBJ1-2; possible D gene TRBD1, 5 bases. V was shortened by 5 bases and J by 3 bases, with 13 bases between the two germline ends. CDR3 length equals 14 residues. Germline V lookup: CDR1 MNHNS, CDR2 SASEGT.

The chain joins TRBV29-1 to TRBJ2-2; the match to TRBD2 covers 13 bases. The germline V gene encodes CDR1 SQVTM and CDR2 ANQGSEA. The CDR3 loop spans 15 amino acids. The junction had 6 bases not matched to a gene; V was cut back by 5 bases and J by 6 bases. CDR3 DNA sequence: TGCAGCGTTCCCAGACTAGCGGGAGGATCCGGGGAGCTGTTTTTT. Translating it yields CSVPRLAGGSGELFF.

As DNA, the CDR3 is TGTGCCACGCTTAGCGGCCACTCCTACAATGAGCAGTTCTTC. Amino acids: CATLSGHSYNEQFF. This sequence joins TRBV6-5 and TRBJ2-1; a weak D match, TRBD2 (6 bases). The V and J ends lost 10 bases and 0 bases respectively, with 13 bases between them. This CDR3 is 14 amino acids long. Per the germline V gene, CDR1 is MNHEY and CDR2 is SVGAGI.

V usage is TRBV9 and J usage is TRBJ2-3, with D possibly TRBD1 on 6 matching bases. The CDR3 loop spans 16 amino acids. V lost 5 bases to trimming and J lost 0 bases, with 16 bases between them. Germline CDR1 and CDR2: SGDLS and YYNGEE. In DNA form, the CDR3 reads TGTGCCAGCAGTTTTTTGGGGGCCGAGAGCACAGATACGCAGTATTTT. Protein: CASSFLGAESTDTQYF.

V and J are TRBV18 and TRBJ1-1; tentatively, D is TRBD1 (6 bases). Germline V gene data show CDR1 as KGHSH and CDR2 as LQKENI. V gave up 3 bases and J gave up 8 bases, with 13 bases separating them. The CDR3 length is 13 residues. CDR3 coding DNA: TGTGCCAGCTCACCGGGGACAACTCAGGAAGCTTTCTTT. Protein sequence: CASSPGTTQEAFF.